The sample holds a few counts of the clone carrying this TCR beta chain. What it binds is unknown. It was 5'RACE with constant-segment primers that produced the TCR alpha and TCR beta cDNA libraries, which carried sample barcodes and UMIs. TCRdb passed the 5' RACE reads through MiXCR, listing each CDR3 protein once. The table records roughly 400,000 distinct CDR3 sequences, around 17% of them present only once. The source of the sample is a study of T-cell memory formation after mild COVID-19. Across the study: In these data, TCR clusters were largely donor specific. Study results and caveats: Pre-infection memory contained some responding clones, which suggested that cross-reactive memory had joined.

Trimming cost V 0 bases and J 13 bases, with 15 bases left between them. The CDR3 covers 13 residues. Germline V CDR1 and CDR2: MNHEY, SVGEGT. Specimen: PBMCs or a T cell subset sorted from them (not recorded which). The receptor's source is a man aged 18 to 29 who had mild COVID-19 (a few samples of this study predate the infection). Cell type and time point are not known. This chain links TRBV6-2 or TRBV6-3 with TRBJ1-2; D uncertain. CDR3 protein: CASSYSLATRGTF. CDR3 in DNA: TGTGCCAGCAGTTACTCGTTGGCCACCCGCGGCACCTTC.